The T cell receptor beta chain described here comes from a study of T cells in Graves' hyperthyroidism and ophthalmopathy. The sample holds many counts of this clonotype. Graves' hyperthyroidism was deemed stable absent ophthalmopathy progression within 18 months. Amplification of TCR beta CDR3 regions was performed using RNA transcripts as template. HTBI primers were used for first-round RT-PCR of the TCR CDR3. TCRdb re-analysed the multiplex PCR reads in MiXCR, keeping a single row per CDR3 protein. Of approximately 530,000 distinct CDR3 sequences in the sample, 15% to 20% were seen once. Germline V lookup: CDR1 MNHNS, CDR2 SASEGT. The CDR3 length is 13 residues. V lost 5 bases to trimming and J lost 2 bases, with 9 bases between them.

The chain couples TRBV6-1 to TRBJ1-2; TRBD1 might be the D (5 bases). The specimen was blood. The TCR was taken from a woman between 18 and 30 years old with Graves' hyperthyroidism. The CDR3 DNA is TGTGCCAGCAGTTATGGGGCCAACTATGGCTACACCTTC. Protein product: CASSYGANYGYTF.